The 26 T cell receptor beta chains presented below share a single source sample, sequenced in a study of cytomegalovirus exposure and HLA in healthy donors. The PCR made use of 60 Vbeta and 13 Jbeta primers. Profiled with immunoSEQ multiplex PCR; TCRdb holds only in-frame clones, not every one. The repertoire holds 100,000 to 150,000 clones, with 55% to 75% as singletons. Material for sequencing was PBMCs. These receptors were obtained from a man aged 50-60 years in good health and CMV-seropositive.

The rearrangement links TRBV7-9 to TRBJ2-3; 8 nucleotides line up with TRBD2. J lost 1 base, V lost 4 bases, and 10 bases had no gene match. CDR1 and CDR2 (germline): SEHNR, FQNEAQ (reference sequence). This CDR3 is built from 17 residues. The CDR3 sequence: CASSSTLAGLGTDTQYF. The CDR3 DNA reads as TGTGCCAGCAGCTCAACCTTAGCGGGACTTGGCACAGATACGCAGTATTTT.

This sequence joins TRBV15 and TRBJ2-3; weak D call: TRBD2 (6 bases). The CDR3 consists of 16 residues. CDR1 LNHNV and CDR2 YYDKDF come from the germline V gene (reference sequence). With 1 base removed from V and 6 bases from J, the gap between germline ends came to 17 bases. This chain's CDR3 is CATSRVGRSWADTQYF. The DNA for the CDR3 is TGTGCCACCAGCAGAGTAGGGAGGAGTTGGGCGGATACGCAGTATTTT.

In nucleotides, the CDR3 is TGTGCCAGCAGTCCCGCTAGAGGGGAGACCCAGTACTTC. This gives the protein CASSPARGETQYF. The chain links TRBV27 to TRBJ2-5; TRBD2 might be the D (5 bases). CDR1 and CDR2 from the germline V gene are MNHEY and SMNVEV (reference sequence). V was trimmed by 5 bases and J by 5 bases, leaving 12 bases between them. This CDR3 contains 13 residues.

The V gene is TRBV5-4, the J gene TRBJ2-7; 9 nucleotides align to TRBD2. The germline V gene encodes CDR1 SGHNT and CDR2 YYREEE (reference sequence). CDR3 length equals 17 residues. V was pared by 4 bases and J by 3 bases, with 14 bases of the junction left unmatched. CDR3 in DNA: TGTGCCAGCAGCAGAGGCGGGGCTAGCGGGATTCTCTACGAGCAGTACTTC. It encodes CASSRGGASGILYEQYF.

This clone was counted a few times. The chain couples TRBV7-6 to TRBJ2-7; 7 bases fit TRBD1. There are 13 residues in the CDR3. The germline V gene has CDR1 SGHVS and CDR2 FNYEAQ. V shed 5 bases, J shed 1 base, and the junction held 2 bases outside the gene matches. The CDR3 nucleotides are TGTGCCAGCAGCAGGGGGCTATCCTACGAGCAGTACTTC. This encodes CASSRGLSYEQYF.

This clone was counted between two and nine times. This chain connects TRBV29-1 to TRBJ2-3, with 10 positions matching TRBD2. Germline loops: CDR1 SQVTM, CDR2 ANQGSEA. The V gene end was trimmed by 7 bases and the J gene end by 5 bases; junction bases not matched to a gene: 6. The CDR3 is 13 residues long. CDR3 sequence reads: CSGLAGVIDTQYF. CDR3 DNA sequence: TGCAGCGGGCTAGCGGGAGTTATAGATACGCAGTATTTT.

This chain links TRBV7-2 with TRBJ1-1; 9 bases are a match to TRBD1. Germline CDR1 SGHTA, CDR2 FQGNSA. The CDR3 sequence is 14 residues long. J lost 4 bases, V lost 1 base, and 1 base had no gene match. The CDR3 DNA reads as TGTGCCAGCAGCTTAGTACAGGGGGCCACTGAAGCTTTCTTT. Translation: CASSLVQGATEAFF.

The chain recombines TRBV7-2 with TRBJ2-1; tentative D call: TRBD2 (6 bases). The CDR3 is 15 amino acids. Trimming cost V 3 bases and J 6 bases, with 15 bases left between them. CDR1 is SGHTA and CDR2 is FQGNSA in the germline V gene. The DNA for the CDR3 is TGTGCCAGCAGCTTGTCCCCGGGAGTGGGCAATGAGCAGTTCTTC. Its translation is CASSLSPGVGNEQFF.

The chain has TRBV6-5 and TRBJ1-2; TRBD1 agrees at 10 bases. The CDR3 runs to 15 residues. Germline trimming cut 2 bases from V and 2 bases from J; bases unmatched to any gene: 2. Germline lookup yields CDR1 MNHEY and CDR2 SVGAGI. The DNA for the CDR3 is TGTGCCAGCAGTTACGCGGGACAGGGGAACTATGGCTACACCTTC. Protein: CASSYAGQGNYGYTF.

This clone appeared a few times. In nucleotides, the CDR3 is TGTGCCAGCAGCGCCCCAGGAGCAGGGGCGAACATTCAGTACTTC. It is translated as CASSAPGAGANIQYF. The V call is TRBV9, the J call TRBJ2-4, with D perhaps matching TRBD1 (6 bases). The germline CDR1 and CDR2 sequences are SGDLS and YYNGEE. The CDR3 runs to 15 residues. V dropped 3 bases and J dropped 7 bases, with 17 bases sitting between them.

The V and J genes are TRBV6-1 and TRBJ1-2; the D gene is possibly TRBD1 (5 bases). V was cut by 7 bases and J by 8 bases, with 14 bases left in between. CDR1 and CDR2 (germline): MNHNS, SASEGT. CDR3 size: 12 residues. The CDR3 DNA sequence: TGTGCCAGCACAGGGAGGCAAGGGGGCTACACCTTC. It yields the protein CASTGRQGGYTF.

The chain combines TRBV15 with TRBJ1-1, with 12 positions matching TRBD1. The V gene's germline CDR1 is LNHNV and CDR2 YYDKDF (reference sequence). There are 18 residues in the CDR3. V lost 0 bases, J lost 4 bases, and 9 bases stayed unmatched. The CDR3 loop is CATSRDRIGTGGFTEAFF. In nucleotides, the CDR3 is TGTGCCACCAGCAGAGATAGGATAGGGACAGGGGGCTTCACTGAAGCTTTCTTT.

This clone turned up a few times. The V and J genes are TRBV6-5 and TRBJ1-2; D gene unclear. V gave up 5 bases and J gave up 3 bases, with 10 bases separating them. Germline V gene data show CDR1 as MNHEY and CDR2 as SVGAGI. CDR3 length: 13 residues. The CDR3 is CASSDGGYYGYTF. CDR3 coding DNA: TGTGCCAGCAGTGACGGAGGTTACTATGGCTACACCTTC.

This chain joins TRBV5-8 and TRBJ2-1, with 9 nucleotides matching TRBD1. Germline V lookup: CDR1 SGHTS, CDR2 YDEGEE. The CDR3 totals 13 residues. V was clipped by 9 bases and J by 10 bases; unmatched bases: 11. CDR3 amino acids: CANGPGQGYEQFF. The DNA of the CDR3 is TGTGCCAACGGACCGGGACAGGGTTACGAGCAGTTCTTC.

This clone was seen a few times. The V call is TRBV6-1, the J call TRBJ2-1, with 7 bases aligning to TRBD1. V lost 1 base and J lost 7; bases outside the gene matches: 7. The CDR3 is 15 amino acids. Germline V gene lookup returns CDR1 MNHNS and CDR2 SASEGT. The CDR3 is CASSEVGTAMNEQFF. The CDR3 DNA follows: TGTGCCAGCAGTGAAGTTGGGACAGCCATGAATGAGCAGTTCTTC.

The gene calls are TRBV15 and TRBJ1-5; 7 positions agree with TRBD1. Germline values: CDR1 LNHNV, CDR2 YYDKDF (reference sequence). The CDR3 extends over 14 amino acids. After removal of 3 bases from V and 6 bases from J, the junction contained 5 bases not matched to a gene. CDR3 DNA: TGTGCCACCAGCAGGACAGGGACGGCTCAGCCCCAGCATTTT. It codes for CATSRTGTAQPQHF.

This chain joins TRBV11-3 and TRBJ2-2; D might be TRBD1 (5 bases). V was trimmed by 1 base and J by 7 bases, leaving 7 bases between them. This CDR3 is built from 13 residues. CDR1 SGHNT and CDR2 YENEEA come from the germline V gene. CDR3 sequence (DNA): TGTGCCAGCAGCTTAGTAGGGGTCGGGGAGCTGTTTTTT. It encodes CASSLVGVGELFF.

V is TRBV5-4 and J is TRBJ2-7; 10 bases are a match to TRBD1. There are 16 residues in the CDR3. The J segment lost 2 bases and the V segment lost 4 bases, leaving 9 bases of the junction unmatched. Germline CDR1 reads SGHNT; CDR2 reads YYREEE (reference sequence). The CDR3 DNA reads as TGTGCCAGCAGCCGGGGGACAGGGGAGTTACCCTACGAGCAGTACTTC. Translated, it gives CASSRGTGELPYEQYF.

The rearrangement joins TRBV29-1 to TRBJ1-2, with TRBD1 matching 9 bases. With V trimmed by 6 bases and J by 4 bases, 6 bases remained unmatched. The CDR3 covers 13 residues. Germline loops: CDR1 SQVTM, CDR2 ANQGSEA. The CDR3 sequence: CSVPGQGLYGYTF. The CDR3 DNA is TGCAGCGTACCGGGACAGGGCCTCTATGGCTACACCTTC.

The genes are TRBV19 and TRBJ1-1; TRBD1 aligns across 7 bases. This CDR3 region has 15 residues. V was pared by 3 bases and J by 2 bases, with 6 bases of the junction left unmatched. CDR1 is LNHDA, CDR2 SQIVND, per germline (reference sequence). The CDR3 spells CASSMKQGRNTEAFF. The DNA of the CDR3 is TGTGCCAGTAGTATGAAACAGGGGCGAAACACTGAAGCTTTCTTT.

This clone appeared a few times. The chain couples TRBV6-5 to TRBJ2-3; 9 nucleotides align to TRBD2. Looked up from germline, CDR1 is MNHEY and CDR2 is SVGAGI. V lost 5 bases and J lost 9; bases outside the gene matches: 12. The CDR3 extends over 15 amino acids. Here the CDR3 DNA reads TGTGCCAGCAGTGGCGTAGCGGGGGTCGGGGGGACGCAGTATTTT. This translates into CASSGVAGVGGTQYF.

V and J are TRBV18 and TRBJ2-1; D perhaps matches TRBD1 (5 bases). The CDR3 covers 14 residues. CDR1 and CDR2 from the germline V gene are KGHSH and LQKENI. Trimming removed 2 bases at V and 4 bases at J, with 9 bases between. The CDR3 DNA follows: TGTGCCAGCTCACCAATGACAGAGTACAATGAGCAGTTCTTC. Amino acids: CASSPMTEYNEQFF.

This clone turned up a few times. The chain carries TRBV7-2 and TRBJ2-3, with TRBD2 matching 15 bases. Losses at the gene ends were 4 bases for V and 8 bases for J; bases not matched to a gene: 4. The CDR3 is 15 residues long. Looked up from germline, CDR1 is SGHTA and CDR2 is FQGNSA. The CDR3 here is CASSSGLAGGFTQYF. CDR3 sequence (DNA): TGTGCCAGCAGCTCTGGACTAGCGGGGGGGTTTACGCAGTATTTT.

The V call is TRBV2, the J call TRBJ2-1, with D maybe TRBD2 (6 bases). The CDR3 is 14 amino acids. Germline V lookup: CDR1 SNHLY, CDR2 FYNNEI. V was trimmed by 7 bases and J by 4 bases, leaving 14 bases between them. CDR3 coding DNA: TGTGCCAGCACCGCGGGGACGAGTTACAATGAGCAGTTCTTC. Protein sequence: CASTAGTSYNEQFF.

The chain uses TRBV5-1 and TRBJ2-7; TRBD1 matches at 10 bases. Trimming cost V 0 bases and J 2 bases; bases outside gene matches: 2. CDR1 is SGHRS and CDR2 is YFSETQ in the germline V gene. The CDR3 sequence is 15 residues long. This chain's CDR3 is CASSLDGQGAYEQYF. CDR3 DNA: TGCGCCAGCAGCTTGGACGGACAGGGGGCCTACGAGCAGTACTTC.

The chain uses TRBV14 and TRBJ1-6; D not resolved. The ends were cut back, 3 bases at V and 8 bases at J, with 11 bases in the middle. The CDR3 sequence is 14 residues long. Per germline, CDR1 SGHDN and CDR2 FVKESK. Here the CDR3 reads CASSHTRSYSPLHF. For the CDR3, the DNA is TGTGCCAGCAGCCATACTCGAAGTTATTCACCCCTCCACTTT.